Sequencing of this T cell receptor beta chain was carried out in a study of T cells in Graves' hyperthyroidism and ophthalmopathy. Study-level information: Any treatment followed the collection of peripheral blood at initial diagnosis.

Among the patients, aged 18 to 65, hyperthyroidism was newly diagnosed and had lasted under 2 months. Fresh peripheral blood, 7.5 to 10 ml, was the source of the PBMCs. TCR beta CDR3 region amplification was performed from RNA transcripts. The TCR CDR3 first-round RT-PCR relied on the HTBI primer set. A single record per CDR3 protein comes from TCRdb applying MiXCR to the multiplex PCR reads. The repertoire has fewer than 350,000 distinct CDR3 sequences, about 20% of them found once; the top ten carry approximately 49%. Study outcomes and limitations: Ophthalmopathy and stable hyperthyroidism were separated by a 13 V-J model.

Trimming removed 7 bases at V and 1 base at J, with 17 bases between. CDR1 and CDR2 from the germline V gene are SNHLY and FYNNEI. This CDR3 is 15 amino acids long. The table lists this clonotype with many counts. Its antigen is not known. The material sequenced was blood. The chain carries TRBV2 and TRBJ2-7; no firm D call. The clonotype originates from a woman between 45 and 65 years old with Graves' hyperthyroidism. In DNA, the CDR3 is TGTGCCAGCACCGAACCGGGTCCCCTTTCCTACGAGCAGTACTTC. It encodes CASTEPGPLSYEQYF.